The rows below give T cell receptor beta chains drawn from one sample of a study of lymphopenia after photon versus proton radiotherapy. Produced via immunoSEQ multiplex PCR; TCRdb's table is partial and in-frame only. The sample holds around 27,000 clones, 90% seen once. The sample consisted of peripheral blood, taken from a patient treated with photon-based radiotherapy. Receptors originate from a woman between 50 and 59 years old with cholangiocarcinoma. Each CDR3 is given without its conserved first and last residue. The order of the fields is D gene, V gene, J gene, CDR3 protein. A D gene is named only where the DNA matches it firmly.

>NA|TRBV4-3|TRBJ1-1
ASSQDRGAYTEAF
>NA|TRBV7-2|TRBJ2-7
ASSLDMTYEQY
>TRBD1|TRBV2|TRBJ2-7
ASSVPRTGDSYEQY
>NA|TRBV9|TRBJ1-2
ASSALNYGYT
>TRBD1|TRBV11-3|TRBJ2-5
ASAAGGIGQETQY
>NA|TRBV6-5|TRBJ1-2
ASSYRSTAPGEGYT
>NA|TRBV6-6|TRBJ1-5
ASRQTEKNQPQH
>NA|TRBV6-4|TRBJ1-2
ASSQVGGANYGYT
>NA|TRBV19|TRBJ1-2
ASSIGPQSHYGYT
>NA|TRBV19|TRBJ1-2
ASSIGWALGLSYGYT
>NA|TRBV28|TRBJ1-2
ASSGAVISYGYT
>TRBD1|TRBV5-4|TRBJ1-4
ASSLGRGPSNEKLF
>NA|TRBV7-9|TRBJ2-1
ASSQPPGQGSEQF
>TRBD1|TRBV19|TRBJ1-5
ASSRDRGESMAQH
>NA|TRBV27|TRBJ1-2
ASSLSPQGYGYT
>NA|TRBV5-8|TRBJ2-1
ASSLWSAGGNEQF
>TRBD1|TRBV7-2|TRBJ1-4
ASSQGGEKLF
>NA|TRBV27|TRBJ1-2
ASSLTGSDGYT
>NA|TRBV30|TRBJ1-5
AWSTGSTQPQH
>NA|TRBV19|TRBJ1-4
ASRTQTEFGFAPTRMPEKLF
>TRBD1|TRBV5-8|TRBJ1-5
ASSDGTAYSNQPQH
>NA|TRBV27|TRBJ1-5
ASSLSSNQPQH
>NA|TRBV27|TRBJ1-1
ASSLRPYRTEAF
>NA|TRBV5-4|TRBJ2-1
ASSLAGAYNEQF
>NA|TRBV12-5|TRBJ1-2
ASGSDTNRASNYGYT
>TRBD2|TRBV27|TRBJ2-1
ASSLTSGGPPNNEQF
>NA|TRBV30|TRBJ2-5
AWSGNSVRREQY
>NA|TRBV19|TRBJ1-1
ASSIQPGLRWTEAF
>TRBD1|TRBV7-9|TRBJ2-5
ASSLGGQGRQETQY
>NA|TRBV7-2|TRBJ2-7
ASRGRSAEQY
>TRBD1|TRBV27|TRBJ2-1
ASSPWTGSYNEQF
>NA|TRBV7-8|TRBJ2-3
ASSLGRHHVNTDTQY
>NA|TRBV6-5|TRBJ1-3
ASSYDRNSGNTIY
>TRBD2|TRBV4-2|TRBJ2-7
ASSQVRTSVYEQY
>TRBD1|TRBV13|TRBJ2-3
ASSLRDRGGADTQY
>TRBD1|TRBV4-3|TRBJ2-7
ASSQVGTVFYLTYEQY
>TRBD1|TRBV7-2|TRBJ1-2
ASRMDRGVGYGYT
>NA|TRBV15|TRBJ1-4
ATRGVGGGEKLF
>TRBD1|TRBV27|TRBJ1-2
ASSSPGQGAVGYT
>TRBD1|TRBV30|TRBJ1-4
AWSPRPPYRDRGRVTNEKLF
>NA|TRBV4-3|TRBJ1-2
ASSQEVGGGYT
>NA|TRBV25-1|TRBJ2-2
ASRKLRNTGELF
>TRBD1|TRBV6-1|TRBJ1-2
ASTEGSGGWYGYT
>NA|TRBV7-5|TRBJ1-2
ASSLPETNYGYT
>NA|TRBV6-6|TRBJ1-5
ASSYDGNQPQH
>TRBD1|TRBV5-5|TRBJ2-5
ASSLRTGLETQY
>NA|TRBV7-2|TRBJ1-1
ASSLAPGLNTEAF
>TRBD1|TRBV5-8|TRBJ1-3
ASSLDRQGWNTIY
>NA|TRBV6-1|TRBJ1-2
ASSQNYGYT
>NA|TRBV18|TRBJ1-2
ASSPLSGDYGYT
>TRBD2|TRBV4-2|TRBJ2-2
ASSQSRAGDHTGELF
>NA|TRBV29-1|TRBJ2-7
SVEESYEQY
>NA|TRBV9|TRBJ2-7
ASSGRPGTSYEQY
>NA|TRBV5-1|TRBJ1-1
ASSLRGNTEAF
>NA|TRBV5-1|TRBJ1-5
ASSLDSNQPQH